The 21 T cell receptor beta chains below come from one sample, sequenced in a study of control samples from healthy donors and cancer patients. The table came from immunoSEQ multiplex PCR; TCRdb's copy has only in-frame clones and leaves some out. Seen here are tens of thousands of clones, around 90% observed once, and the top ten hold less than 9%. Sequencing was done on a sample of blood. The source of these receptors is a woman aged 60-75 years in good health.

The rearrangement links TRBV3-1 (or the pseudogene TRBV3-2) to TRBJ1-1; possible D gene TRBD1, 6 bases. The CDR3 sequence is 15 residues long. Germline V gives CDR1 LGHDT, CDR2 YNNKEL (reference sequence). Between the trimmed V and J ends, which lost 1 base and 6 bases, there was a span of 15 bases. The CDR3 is CASSQVKRGGSEAFF. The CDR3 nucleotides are TGTGCCAGCAGCCAAGTGAAGAGGGGGGGGTCTGAAGCTTTCTTT.

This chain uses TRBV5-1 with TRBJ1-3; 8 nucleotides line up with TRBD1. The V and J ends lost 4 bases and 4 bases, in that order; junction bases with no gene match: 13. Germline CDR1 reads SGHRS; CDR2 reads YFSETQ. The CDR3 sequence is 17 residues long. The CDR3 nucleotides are TGCGCCAGCAGCATTACCCCTGGACAGGGCGACGGAAACACCATATATTTT. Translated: CASSITPGQGDGNTIYF.

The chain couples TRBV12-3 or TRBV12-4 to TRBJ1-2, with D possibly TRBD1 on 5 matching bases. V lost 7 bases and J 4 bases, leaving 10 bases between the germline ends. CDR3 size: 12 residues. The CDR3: CASTQVGYGYTF. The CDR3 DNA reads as TGTGCCAGCACACAGGTCGGCTATGGCTACACCTTC.

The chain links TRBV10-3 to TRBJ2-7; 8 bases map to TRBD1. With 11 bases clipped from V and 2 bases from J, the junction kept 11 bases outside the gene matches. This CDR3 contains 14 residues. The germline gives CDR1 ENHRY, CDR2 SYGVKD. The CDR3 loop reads CASRNTGGTYEQYF. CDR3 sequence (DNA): TGTGCCTCCAGGAATACAGGGGGAACCTACGAGCAGTACTTC.

The CDR3 spells CASSWRFQPQHF. The CDR3 coding sequence is TGTGCCAGCAGTTGGCGATTTCAGCCCCAGCATTTT. The V call is TRBV28, the J call TRBJ1-5, with no clear D. V was cut by 4 bases and J by 6 bases, with 7 bases left in between. Germline CDR1 MDHEN, CDR2 SYDVKM. There are 12 residues in the CDR3. The full variable domain, in which reference TRBV28 and TRBJ1-5 provide the parts outside the CDR3, is DVKVTQSSRYLVKRTGEKVFLECVQDMDHENMFWYRQDPGLGLRLIYFSYDVKMKEKGDIPEGYSVSREKKERFSLILESASTNQTSMYLCASSWRFQPQHFGDGTRLSIL.

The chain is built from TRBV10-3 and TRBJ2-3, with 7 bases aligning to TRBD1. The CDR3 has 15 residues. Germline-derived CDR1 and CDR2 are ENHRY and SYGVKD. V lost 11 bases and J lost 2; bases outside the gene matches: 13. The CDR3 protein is CAAYPGQTNTDTQYF. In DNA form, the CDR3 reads TGTGCCGCGTACCCGGGACAGACGAACACAGATACGCAGTATTTT.

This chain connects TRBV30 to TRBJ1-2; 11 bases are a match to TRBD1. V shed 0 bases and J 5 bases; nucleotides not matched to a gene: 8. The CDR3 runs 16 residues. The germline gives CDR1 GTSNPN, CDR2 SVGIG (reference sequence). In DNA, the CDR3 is TGTGCCTGGAGTGTAGGGACAGGGGGGTTGTGGTATGGCTACACCTTC. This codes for CAWSVGTGGLWYGYTF.

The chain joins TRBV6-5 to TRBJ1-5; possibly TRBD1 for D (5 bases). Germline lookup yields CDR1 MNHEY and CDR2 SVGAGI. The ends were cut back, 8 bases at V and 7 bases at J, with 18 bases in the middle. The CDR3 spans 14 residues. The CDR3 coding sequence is TGTGCCAGCCACGGGACGGTCCTAGACCAGCCCCAGCATTTT. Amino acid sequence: CASHGTVLDQPQHF.

The CDR3 here is CASSVGDSAEWNSPLHF. The CDR3 nucleotides read TGTGCCAGCAGCGTAGGGGACAGCGCCGAATGGAATTCACCCCTCCACTTT. The genes are TRBV9 and TRBJ1-6; 7 bases match TRBD1. The CDR3 consists of 17 residues. CDR1 and CDR2 (germline): SGDLS, YYNGEE. J lost 7 bases, V lost 0 bases, and 10 bases had no gene match. Complete variable domain (other parts from reference TRBV9 and TRBJ1-6): DSGVTQTPKHLITATGQRVTLRCSPRSGDLSVYWYQQSLDQGLQFLIQYYNGEERAKGNILERFSAQQFPDLHSELNLSSLELGDSALYFCASSVGDSAEWNSPLHFGNGTRLTVT.

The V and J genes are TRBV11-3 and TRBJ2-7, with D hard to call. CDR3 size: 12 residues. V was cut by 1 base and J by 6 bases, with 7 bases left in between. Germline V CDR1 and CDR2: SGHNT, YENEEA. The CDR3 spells CASSLAGTEQYF. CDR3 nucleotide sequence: TGTGCCAGCAGCTTAGCCGGAACCGAGCAGTACTTC.

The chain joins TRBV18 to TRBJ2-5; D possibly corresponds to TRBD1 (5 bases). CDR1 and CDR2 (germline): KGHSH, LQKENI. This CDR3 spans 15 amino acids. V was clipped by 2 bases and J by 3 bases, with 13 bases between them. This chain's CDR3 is CASSPFTTEKETQYF. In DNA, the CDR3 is TGTGCCAGCTCACCATTTACGACAGAAAAAGAGACCCAGTACTTC.

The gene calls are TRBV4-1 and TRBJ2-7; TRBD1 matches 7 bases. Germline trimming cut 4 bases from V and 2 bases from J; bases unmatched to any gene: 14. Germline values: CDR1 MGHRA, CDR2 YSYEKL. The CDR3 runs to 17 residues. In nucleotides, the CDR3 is TGCGCCAGCAGCCCATCTGCTTGGGGGCAGGGGGCCTACGAGCAGTACTTC. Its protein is CASSPSAWGQGAYEQYF.

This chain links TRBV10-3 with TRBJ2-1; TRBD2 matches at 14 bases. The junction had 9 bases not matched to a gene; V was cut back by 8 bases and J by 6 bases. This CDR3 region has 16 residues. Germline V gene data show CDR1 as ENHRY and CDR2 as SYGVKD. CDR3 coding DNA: TGTGCCATCCGAACGGGACTAGCGGGAGTAGGCAATGAGCAGTTCTTC. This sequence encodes CAIRTGLAGVGNEQFF.

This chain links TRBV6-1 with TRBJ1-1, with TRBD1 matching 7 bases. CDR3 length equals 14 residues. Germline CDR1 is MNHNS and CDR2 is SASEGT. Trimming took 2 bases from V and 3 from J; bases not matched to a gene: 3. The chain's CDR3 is CASSEPGQYTEAFF. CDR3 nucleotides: TGTGCCAGCAGTGAACCGGGACAGTACACTGAAGCTTTCTTT.

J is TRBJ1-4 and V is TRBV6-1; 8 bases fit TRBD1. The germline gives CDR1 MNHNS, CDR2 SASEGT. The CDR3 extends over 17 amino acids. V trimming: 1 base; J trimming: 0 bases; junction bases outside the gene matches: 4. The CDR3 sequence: CASSEVRGQTTNEKLFF. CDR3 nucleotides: TGTGCCAGCAGTGAAGTCAGGGGGCAAACAACTAATGAAAAACTGTTTTTT.

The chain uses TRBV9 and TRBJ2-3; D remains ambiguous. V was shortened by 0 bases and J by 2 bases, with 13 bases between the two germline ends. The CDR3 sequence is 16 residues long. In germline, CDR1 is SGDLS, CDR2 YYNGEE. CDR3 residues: CASSVGGTAFTDTQYF. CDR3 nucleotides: TGTGCCAGCAGCGTAGGAGGCACAGCGTTCACAGATACGCAGTATTTT. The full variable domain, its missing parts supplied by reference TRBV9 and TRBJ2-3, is DSGVTQTPKHLITATGQRVTLRCSPRSGDLSVYWYQQSLDQGLQFLIQYYNGEERAKGNILERFSAQQFPDLHSELNLSSLELGDSALYFCASSVGGTAFTDTQYFGPGTRLTVL.

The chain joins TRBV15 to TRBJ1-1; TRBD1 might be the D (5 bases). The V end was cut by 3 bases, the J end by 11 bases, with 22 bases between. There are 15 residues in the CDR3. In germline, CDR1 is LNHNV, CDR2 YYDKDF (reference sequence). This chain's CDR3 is CATSSPGKGSWEAFF. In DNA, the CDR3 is TGTGCCACCAGCAGTCCCGGGAAGGGGTCTTGGGAGGCTTTCTTT.

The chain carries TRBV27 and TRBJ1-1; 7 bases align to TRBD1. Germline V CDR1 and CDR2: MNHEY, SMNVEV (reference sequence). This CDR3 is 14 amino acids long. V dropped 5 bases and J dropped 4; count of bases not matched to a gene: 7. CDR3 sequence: CASSRDRLATEAFF. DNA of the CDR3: TGTGCCAGCAGTCGGGACAGATTGGCCACTGAAGCTTTCTTT.

The CDR3 DNA reads as TGTGCCAGCACCGGGGGCAGGGGGCGCAATCAGCCCCAGCATTTT. Translation gives CASTGGRGRNQPQHF. V gene TRBV28 combines with J gene TRBJ1-5; 8 bases are a match to TRBD1. The CDR3 is made up of 15 amino acids. J gave up 2 bases and V 7 bases, and 7 bases lay outside the gene matches. Germline V gene data show CDR1 as MDHEN and CDR2 as SYDVKM.

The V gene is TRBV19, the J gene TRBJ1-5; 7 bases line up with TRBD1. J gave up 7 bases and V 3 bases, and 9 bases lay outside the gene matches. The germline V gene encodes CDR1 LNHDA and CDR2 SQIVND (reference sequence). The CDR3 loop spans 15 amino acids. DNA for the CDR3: TGTGCCAGTAGTATTTTTACAACAGGGGAACAGCCCCAGCATTTT. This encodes CASSIFTTGEQPQHF.

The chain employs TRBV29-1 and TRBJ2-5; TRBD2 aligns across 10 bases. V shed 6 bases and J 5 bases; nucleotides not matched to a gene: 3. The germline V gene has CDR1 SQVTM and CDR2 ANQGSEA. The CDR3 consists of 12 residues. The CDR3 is CSVGLAKETQYF. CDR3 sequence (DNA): TGCAGCGTGGGACTAGCGAAGGAGACCCAGTACTTC.